This TCR beta chain was identified in a study of blood T cells in healthy people across ages. A second PCR, run for about 6 to 11 cycles, used a sample-barcoded 5' primer plus a J-beta primer mix. Each CDR3 protein gets one entry after TCRdb re-called the 5' RACE reads with MiXCR. Here the sample spans around 700,000 distinct CDR3 sequences, 20% to 30% being singletons. V gave up 1 base and J gave up 5 bases, with 9 bases separating them. The CDR3 spans 13 residues. Germline-derived CDR1 and CDR2 are SNHLY and FYNNEI. This sample also belongs to another study, concerning T cells of mothers and their children.

This chain joins TRBV2 and TRBJ2-7; the D gene is possibly TRBD1 (5 bases). The clonotype originates from a boy aged 10-17 years in good health. Sequences were obtained from blood. CDR3 sequence (DNA): TGTGCCAGCAGTGAAGGGGGCGACGACGAGCAGTACTTC. Protein product: CASSEGGDDEQYF.